Sequencing of this T cell receptor (beta chain) was carried out in a study of T and B cells in COVID-19 patients. Turning to the study itself: Active-infection patients were older, median approximately 68 years, than recovered patients, median 34 years. Critical illness requiring mechanical ventilation or extracorporeal membrane oxygenation affected three fifths of the roughly 20 active-infection patients. The study's findings and limits: Patients with COVID-19 reportedly showed strongly skewed T cell receptor beta variable and joining gene usage. Active COVID-19 showed highly clonal TRB repertoires; recovery showed diversity and richness above healthy donors.

BIOMED2 TRB-A/B primer pools were used in multiplex TRB PCR. TCRdb redid the calling of the multiplex PCR reads with MiXCR, one entry per CDR3 protein. The table has some 8,000 distinct CDR3 sequences, around 40% seen once; the top ten hold 3% to 4%. This CDR3 has 15 residues. The V end lost 11 bases, the J end lost 8 bases, and 22 bases lay between the germline ends. CDR1 is MRHNA, CDR2 SNTAGT, per germline. Blood genomic DNA input for TRB amplification was about 240-550 ng. This clonotype was seen only a few times. Its matching antigen is unknown. Sequencing was performed on blood. The receptor was isolated from a human donor who had recovered from COVID-19. This chain joins TRBV6-4 and TRBJ1-6, with D uncertain. Here the CDR3 reads CAHPSRAVIYSPLHF. Here the CDR3 DNA reads TGTGCCCACCCGAGTCGGGCCGTGATCTATTCACCCCTCCACTTT.